The 11 T cell receptor beta chains presented below share a single source sample, sequenced in a study of siplizumab effects on memory and regulatory T cells. Measured with immunoSEQ multiplex PCR; TCRdb has only the in-frame clones, and not every one. The sample holds over 80,000 clones, roughly 94% seen once. The specimen was non-Treg CD4+ T cells sorted from blood. These receptors all stem from a human donor in good health.

The chain has TRBV2 and TRBJ1-5, with D uncertain. The length of the CDR3 is 14 residues. CDR1 SNHLY and CDR2 FYNNEI come from the germline V gene. With 4 bases removed from V and 9 bases from J, the gap between germline ends came to 16 bases. CDR3 DNA sequence: TGTGCCAGCAGTGCTCAGGCCCGACCATCGCCCCAGCATTTT. This translates into CASSAQARPSPQHF.

V is TRBV28 and J is TRBJ2-7; D is ambiguous. Germline CDR1 reads MDHEN; CDR2 reads SYDVKM. This CDR3 is 12 amino acids long. Deletions cut 4 bases from V and 2 bases from J, with 6 bases between. The CDR3 bases are TGTGCCAGCAGTTCCATGCCCTACGAGCAGTACTTC. Translated, it gives CASSSMPYEQYF.

The gene calls are TRBV5-1 and TRBJ2-3; D remains ambiguous. This CDR3 has 13 amino acids. Germline CDR1 SGHRS, CDR2 YFSETQ. With 5 bases removed from V and 2 bases from J, the gap between germline ends came to 9 bases. In DNA form, the CDR3 reads TGCGCCAGCAGTTGGGCGGCCACAGATACGCAGTATTTT. This codes for CASSWAATDTQYF.

This sequence joins TRBV29-1 and TRBJ2-7; TRBD2 matches 9 bases. The CDR3 contains 15 residues. The trim removed 5 bases at V and 2 bases at J, leaving 10 bases unmatched. Germline-derived CDR1 and CDR2 are SQVTM and ANQGSEA. In DNA, the CDR3 is TGCAGCGTTACTAAGGGGCTAGCGGGAACCTACGAGCAGTACTTC. It codes for CSVTKGLAGTYEQYF.

The chain carries TRBV4-1 and TRBJ2-2, with 8 bases fitting TRBD1. CDR1 is MGHRA and CDR2 is YSYEKL in the germline V gene. CDR3 length: 14 amino acids. Trimming took 6 bases from V and 6 from J; bases not matched to a gene: 6. The DNA for the CDR3 is TGCGCCAGCAGACTCACAGGGGGATCCGGGGAGCTGTTTTTT. Translation: CASRLTGGSGELFF.

This chain's CDR3 is CASSRTGLNEQYF. CDR3 coding DNA: TGCGCCAGCAGTAGGACAGGGCTTAACGAGCAGTACTTC. The gene calls are TRBV5-1 and TRBJ2-7; 8 bases fit TRBD1. Germline assignment: CDR1 SGHRS and CDR2 YFSETQ. V lost 5 bases and J lost 5; bases outside the gene matches: 6. The CDR3 runs 13 residues. Full variable domain (outside the CDR3, taken from reference TRBV5-1 and TRBJ2-7): KAGVTQTPRYLIKTRGQQVTLSCSPISGHRSVSWYQQTPGQGLQFLFEYFSETQRNKGNFPGRFSGRQFSNSRSEMNVSTLELGDSALYLCASSRTGLNEQYFGPGTRLTVT.

The rearrangement uses TRBV28 and TRBJ2-6, with no clear D. The CDR3 is made up of 11 amino acids. The V end lost 3 bases, the J end lost 6 bases, and 0 bases lay between the germline ends. Germline values: CDR1 MDHEN, CDR2 SYDVKM. CDR3 nucleotides: TGTGCCAGCAGTTTGGCCAACGTCCTGACTTTC. It is translated as CASSLANVLTF.

The CDR3 sequence is CASSLVLADTQYF. The CDR3 DNA follows: TGTGCCAGCAGCTTAGTCTTGGCAGATACGCAGTATTTT. The chain combines TRBV7-2 with TRBJ2-3; D ambiguous. V was cut by 1 base and J by 4 bases, with 6 bases left in between. Germline lookup yields CDR1 SGHTA and CDR2 FQGNSA. The CDR3 is 13 residues long.

The chain is built from TRBV30 and TRBJ1-5; no reliable D call. The ends were cut back, 4 bases at V and 10 bases at J, with 17 bases in the middle. The CDR3 consists of 13 residues. Germline-derived CDR1 and CDR2 are GTSNPN and SVGIG (reference sequence). The CDR3 DNA reads as TGTGCCTGGAACTTGGGGTTTGAAAGTCCCCAGCATTTT. It specifies CAWNLGFESPQHF.

V and J are TRBV27 and TRBJ2-1, with no clear D. The CDR3 length is 14 residues. Trimming pared 3 bases from V and 2 bases from J, leaving 8 bases between. From germline, CDR1 is MNHEY and CDR2 SMNVEV (reference sequence). CDR3 in amino acids: CASSFVGTYNEQFF. DNA for the CDR3: TGTGCCAGCAGTTTCGTGGGAACCTACAATGAGCAGTTCTTC.

The chain is built from TRBV29-1 and TRBJ2-1, with D maybe TRBD2 (6 bases). Between the trimmed V and J ends, which lost 7 bases and 0 bases, there was a span of 16 bases. This CDR3 is built from 15 residues. Germline V gene data show CDR1 as SQVTM and CDR2 as ANQGSEA. CDR3 loop: CSAWDSPSSYNEQFF. The CDR3 region has the DNA TGCAGCGCGTGGGACTCCCCGAGCTCCTACAATGAGCAGTTCTTC.